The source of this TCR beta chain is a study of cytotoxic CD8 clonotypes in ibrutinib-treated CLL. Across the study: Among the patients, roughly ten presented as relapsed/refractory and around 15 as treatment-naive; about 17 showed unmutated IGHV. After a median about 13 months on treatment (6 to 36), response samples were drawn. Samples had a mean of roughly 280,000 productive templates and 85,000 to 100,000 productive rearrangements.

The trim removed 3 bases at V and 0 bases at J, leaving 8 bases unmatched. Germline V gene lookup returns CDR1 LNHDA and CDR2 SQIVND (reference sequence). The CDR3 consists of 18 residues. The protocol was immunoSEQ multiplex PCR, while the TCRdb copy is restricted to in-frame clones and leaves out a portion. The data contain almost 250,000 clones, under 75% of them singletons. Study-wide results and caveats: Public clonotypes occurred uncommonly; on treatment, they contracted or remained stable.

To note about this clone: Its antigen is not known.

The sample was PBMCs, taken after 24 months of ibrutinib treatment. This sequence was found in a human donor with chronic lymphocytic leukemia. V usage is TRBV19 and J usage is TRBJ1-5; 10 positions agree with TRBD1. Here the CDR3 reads CASSMEGQGINSNQPQHF. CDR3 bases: TGTGCCAGTAGTATGGAGGGACAGGGGATTAATAGCAATCAGCCCCAGCATTTT.